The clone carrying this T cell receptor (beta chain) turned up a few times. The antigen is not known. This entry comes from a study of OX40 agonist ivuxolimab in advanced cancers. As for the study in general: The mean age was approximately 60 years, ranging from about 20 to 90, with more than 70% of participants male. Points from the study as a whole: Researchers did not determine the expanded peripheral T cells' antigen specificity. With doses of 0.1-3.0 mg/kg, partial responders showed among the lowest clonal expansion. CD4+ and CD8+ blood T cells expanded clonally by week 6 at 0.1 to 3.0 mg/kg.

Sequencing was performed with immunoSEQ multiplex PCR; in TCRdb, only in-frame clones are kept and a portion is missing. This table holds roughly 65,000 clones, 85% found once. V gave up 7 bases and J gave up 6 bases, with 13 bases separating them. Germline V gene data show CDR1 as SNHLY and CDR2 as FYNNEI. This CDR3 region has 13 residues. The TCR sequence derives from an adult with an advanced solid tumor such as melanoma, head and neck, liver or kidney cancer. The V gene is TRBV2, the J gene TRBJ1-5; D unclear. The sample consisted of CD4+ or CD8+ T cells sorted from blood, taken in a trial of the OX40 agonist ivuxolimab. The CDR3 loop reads CASTLDDAQPQHF. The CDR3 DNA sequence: TGTGCCAGCACCCTGGATGACGCTCAGCCCCAGCATTTT.